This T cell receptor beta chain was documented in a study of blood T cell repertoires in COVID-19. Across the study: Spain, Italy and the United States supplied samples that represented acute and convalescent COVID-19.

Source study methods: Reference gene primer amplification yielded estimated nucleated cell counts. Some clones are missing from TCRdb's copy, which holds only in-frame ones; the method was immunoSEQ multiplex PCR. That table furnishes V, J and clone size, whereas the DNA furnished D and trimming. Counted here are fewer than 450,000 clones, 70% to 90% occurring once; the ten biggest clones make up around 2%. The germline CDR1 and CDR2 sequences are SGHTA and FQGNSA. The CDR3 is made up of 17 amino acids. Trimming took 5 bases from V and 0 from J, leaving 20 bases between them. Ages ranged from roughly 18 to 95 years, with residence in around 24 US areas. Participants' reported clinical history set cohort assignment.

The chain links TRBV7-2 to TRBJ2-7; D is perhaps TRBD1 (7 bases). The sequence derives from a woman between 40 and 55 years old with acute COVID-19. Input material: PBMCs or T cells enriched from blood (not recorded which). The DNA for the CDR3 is TGTGCCAGCAGCCTTGGAGGGGGGACAGCTTACTCCTACGAGCAGTACTTC. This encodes CASSLGGGTAYSYEQYF.